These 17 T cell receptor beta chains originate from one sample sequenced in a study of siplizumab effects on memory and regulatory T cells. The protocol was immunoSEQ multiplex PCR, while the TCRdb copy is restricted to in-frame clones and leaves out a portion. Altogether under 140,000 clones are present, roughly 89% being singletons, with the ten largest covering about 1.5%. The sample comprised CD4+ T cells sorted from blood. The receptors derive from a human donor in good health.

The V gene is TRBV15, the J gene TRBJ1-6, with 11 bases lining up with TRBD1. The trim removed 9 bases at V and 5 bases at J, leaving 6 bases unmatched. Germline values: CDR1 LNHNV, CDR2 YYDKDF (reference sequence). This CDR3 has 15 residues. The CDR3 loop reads CATRDRGNHNSPLHF. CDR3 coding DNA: TGTGCCACTAGGGACAGGGGGAACCATAATTCACCCCTCCACTTT.

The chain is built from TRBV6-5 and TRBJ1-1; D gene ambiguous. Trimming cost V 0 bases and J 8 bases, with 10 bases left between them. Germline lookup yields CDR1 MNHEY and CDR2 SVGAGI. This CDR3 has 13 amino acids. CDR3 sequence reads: CASSYSTMREAFF. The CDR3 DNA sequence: TGTGCCAGCAGTTACTCGACAATGAGAGAAGCTTTCTTT.

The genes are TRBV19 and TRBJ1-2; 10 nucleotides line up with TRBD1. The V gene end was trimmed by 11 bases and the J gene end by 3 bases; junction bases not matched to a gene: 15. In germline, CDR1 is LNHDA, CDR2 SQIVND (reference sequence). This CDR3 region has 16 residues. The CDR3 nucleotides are TGTGCCGTTAGACCGGGACAGGGGTCGAAGGACTATGGCTACACCTTC. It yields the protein CAVRPGQGSKDYGYTF.

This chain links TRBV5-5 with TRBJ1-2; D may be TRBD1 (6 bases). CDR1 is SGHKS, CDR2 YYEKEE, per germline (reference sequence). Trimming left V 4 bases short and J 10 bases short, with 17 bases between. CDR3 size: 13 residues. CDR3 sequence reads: CASSKWGPHVYTF. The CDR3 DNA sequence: TGTGCCAGCAGCAAATGGGGGCCGCATGTCTACACCTTC.

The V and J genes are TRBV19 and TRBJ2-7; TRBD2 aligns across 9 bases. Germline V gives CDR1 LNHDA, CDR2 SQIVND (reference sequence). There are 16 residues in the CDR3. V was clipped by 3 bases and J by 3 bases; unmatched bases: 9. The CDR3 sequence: CASSIFRTSERYEQYF. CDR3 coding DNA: TGTGCCAGTAGTATTTTCAGGACTAGCGAACGCTACGAGCAGTACTTC. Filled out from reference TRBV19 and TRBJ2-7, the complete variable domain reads DGGITQSPKYLFRKEGQNVTLSCEQNLNHDAMYWYRQDPGQGLRLIYYSQIVNDFQKGDIAEGYSVSREKKESFPLTVTSAQKNPTAFYLCASSIFRTSERYEQYFGPGTRLTVT.

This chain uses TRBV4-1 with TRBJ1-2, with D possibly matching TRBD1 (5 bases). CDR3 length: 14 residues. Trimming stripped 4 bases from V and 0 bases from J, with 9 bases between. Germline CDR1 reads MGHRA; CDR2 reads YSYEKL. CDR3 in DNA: TGCGCCAGCAGCCCCATACAGGCTAACTATGGCTACACCTTC. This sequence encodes CASSPIQANYGYTF.

Written as DNA, the CDR3 is TGTGCCACCAGCAGAGACAGGACCTCTGGAAACACCATATATTTT. Translating it yields CATSRDRTSGNTIYF. V usage is TRBV15 and J usage is TRBJ1-3; D is unresolved. Germline-derived CDR1 and CDR2 are LNHNV and YYDKDF (reference sequence). This CDR3 region has 15 residues. The germline V and J ends were trimmed by 0 bases and 0 bases, with 6 bases remaining between them.

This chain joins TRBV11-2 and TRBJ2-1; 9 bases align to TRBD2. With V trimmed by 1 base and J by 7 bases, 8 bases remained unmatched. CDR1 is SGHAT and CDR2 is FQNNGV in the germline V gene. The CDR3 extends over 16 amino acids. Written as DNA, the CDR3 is TGTGCCAGCAGCTTAGGTTGGCGGGGGGGTTATAATGAGCAGTTCTTC. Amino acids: CASSLGWRGGYNEQFF.

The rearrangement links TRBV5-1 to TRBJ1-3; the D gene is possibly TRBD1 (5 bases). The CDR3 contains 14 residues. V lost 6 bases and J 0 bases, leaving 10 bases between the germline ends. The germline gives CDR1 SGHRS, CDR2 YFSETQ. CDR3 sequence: CASTAGGSGNTIYF. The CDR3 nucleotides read TGCGCCAGCACCGCGGGGGGCTCTGGAAACACCATATATTTT.

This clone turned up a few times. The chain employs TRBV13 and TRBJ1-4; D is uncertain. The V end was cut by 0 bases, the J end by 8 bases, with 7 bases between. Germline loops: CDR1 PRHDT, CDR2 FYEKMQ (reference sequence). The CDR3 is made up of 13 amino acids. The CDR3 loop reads CASSLGPFEKLFF. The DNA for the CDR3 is TGTGCCAGCAGCTTAGGGCCATTCGAAAAACTGTTTTTT.

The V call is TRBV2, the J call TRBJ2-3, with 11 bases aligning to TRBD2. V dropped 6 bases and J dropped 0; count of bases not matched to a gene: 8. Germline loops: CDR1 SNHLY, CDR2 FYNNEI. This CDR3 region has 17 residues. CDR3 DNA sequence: TGTGCCAGCAGGGCTCCCAGACTAGCGGGGAGCACAGATACGCAGTATTTT. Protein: CASRAPRLAGSTDTQYF.

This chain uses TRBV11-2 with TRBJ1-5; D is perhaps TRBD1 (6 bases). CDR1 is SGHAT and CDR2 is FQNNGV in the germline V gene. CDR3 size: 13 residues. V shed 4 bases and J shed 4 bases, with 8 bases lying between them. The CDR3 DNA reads TGTGCCAGCAGCTCGGACAGAAATCAGCCCCAGCATTTT. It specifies CASSSDRNQPQHF.

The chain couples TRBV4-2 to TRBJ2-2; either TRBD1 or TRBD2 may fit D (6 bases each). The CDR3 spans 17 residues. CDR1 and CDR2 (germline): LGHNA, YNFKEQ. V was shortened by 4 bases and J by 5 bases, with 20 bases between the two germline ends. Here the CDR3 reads CASSRKMRGDGTGELFF. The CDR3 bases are TGTGCCAGCAGCCGAAAGATGAGGGGGGATGGGACCGGGGAGCTGTTTTTT.

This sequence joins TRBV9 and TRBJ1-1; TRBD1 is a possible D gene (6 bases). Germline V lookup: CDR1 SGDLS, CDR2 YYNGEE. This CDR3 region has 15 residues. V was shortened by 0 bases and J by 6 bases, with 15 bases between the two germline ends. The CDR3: CASSVEQGSRAEAFF. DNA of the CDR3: TGTGCCAGCAGCGTAGAGCAGGGGAGTAGGGCTGAAGCTTTCTTT.

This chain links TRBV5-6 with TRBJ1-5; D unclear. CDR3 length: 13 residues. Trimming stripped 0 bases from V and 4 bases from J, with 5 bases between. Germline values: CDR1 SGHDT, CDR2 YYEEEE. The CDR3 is CASSLERNQPQHF. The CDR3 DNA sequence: TGTGCCAGCAGCTTGGAAAGAAATCAGCCCCAGCATTTT.

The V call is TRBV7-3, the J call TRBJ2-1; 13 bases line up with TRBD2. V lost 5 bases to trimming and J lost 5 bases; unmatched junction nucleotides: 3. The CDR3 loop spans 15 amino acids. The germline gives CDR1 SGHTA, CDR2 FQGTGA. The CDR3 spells CASSPGLAGNNEQFF. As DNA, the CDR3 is TGTGCCAGCAGCCCGGGACTAGCGGGGAACAATGAGCAGTTCTTC.

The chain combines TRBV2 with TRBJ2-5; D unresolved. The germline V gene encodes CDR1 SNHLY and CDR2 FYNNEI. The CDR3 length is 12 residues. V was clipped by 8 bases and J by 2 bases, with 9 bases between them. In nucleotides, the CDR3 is TGTGCCAGCGCAACAGAGCAAGAGACCCAGTACTTC. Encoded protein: CASATEQETQYF.